This TCR beta chain was captured by sequencing in a study of T cells in Graves' hyperthyroidism and ophthalmopathy. This clonotype has a count of ten or more. The CDR3 covers 12 residues. Germline assignment: CDR1 LGHDT and CDR2 YNNKEL (reference sequence). Trimming left V 5 bases short and J 5 bases short, with 9 bases between. RNA transcripts yielded amplified TCR beta CDR3 regions. A first-round RT-PCR of the TCR CDR3 used the HTBI primer set. TCRdb ran MiXCR on the multiplex PCR reads and lists one entry per CDR3 protein. This sample has over 200,000 distinct CDR3 sequences, with roughly 14% found just once. In making diagnoses, clinical symptoms, serum thyroxine and TRAb, thyroid ultrasound and orbital computed tomography were all used.

The sequence derives from a woman aged 40 to 50 with Graves' hyperthyroidism that later progressed to Graves' ophthalmopathy. V is TRBV3-1 and J is TRBJ1-1; D is ambiguous. Sequencing was carried out using blood. CDR3 coding DNA: TGTGCCAGCAGCACCCGAGGGACTGAAGCTTTCTTT. Amino acid sequence: CASSTRGTEAFF.